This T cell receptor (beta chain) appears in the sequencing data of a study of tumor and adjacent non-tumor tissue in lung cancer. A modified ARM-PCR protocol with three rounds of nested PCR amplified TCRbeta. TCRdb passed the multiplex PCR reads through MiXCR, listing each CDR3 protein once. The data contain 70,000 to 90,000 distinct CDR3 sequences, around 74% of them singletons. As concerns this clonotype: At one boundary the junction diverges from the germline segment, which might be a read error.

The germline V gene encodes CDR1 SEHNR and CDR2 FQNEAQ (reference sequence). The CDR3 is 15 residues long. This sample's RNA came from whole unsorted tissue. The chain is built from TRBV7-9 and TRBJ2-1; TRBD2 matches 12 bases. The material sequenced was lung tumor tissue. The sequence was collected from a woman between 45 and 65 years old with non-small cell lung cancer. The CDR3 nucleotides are TGTGCTAGCAGCCCTACTAGCGGGAGGTGCAACGAGCAGTTCTTC. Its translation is CASSPTSGRCNEQFF.